These T cell receptor beta chains were read from a single sample in a study of OX40 agonist ivuxolimab in advanced cancers. Here immunoSEQ multiplex PCR was the method, and the copy in TCRdb shows in-frame clones only, minus some. The sample has under 90,000 clones, roughly 91% seen once. Sequences were derived from CD4+ or CD8+ T cells sorted from blood, sampled in a trial of the OX40 agonist ivuxolimab. The receptors originated from an adult with an advanced solid tumor such as melanoma, head and neck, liver or kidney cancer. CDR3s include the opening cysteine and the closing phenylalanine or tryptophan. Each record gives: D gene, clone size, V gene, J gene, CDR3 DNA, CDR3 protein. The D gene is left open where the match is weak. Clone size is given for some rows only: seen once, a few or many times, or a class if the clone is expanded.

D: .
size: few
V: TRBV6-6
J: TRBJ1-5
DNA: TGTGCCAGCAGTTCCCCCGCCATTGAACAGCCCCAGCATTTT
CDR3: CASSSPAIEQPQHF

D: .
size: .
V: TRBV18
J: TRBJ2-7
DNA: TGTGCCAGCTCACCCGCCGCGGGAAATGACTACGAGCAGTACTTC
CDR3: CASSPAAGNDYEQYF

D: .
size: .
V: TRBV27
J: TRBJ2-1
DNA: TGTGCCAGCAGTTTAATTCTTGGGGCGAGCAACAATGAGCAGTTCTTC
CDR3: CASSLILGASNNEQFF

D: TRBD1
size: .
V: TRBV2
J: TRBJ2-3
DNA: TGTGCCAGCAGTGAAGGGGACAGGGTCACAGATACGCAGTATTTT
CDR3: CASSEGDRVTDTQYF

D: .
size: .
V: TRBV25-1
J: TRBJ1-2
DNA: TGTGCCAGCAGTGAGGGGGTCTTCTATGGCTACACCTTC
CDR3: CASSEGVFYGYTF

D: TRBD2
size: few
V: TRBV5-4
J: TRBJ2-1
DNA: TGTGCCAGCAGCTTGTTACTAGCGGGAGTAAGTGAGCAGTTCTTC
CDR3: CASSLLLAGVSEQFF

D: .
size: .
V: TRBV19
J: TRBJ2-7
DNA: TGTGCCAGTAGTACATCTGGCTACGAGCAGTACTTC
CDR3: CASSTSGYEQYF

D: .
size: .
V: TRBV10-2
J: TRBJ1-5
DNA: TGCGCCAGCAGTCCCTTGGACAGATTTAAGAGCAATCAGCCCCAGCATTTT
CDR3: CASSPLDRFKSNQPQHF

D: .
size: .
V: TRBV7-7
J: TRBJ2-2
DNA: TGTGCTAGCAGCGCCTTGGATCGGACCGGGGAGCTGTTTTTT
CDR3: CASSALDRTGELFF

D: .
size: .
V: TRBV4-1
J: TRBJ1-5
DNA: TGCGCCAGCAGCCCCGGGAAGGGGTCTTATCAGCCCCAGCATTTT
CDR3: CASSPGKGSYQPQHF

D: .
size: once
V: TRBV9
J: TRBJ1-1
DNA: TGTGCCAGCAGCCCCGCCGGTGAGAACACTGAAGCTTTCTTT
CDR3: CASSPAGENTEAFF

D: .
size: .
V: TRBV5-1
J: TRBJ2-6
DNA: TGCGCCAGCAGCCCAGTCGATCCTGGGGCCAACGTCCTGACTTTC
CDR3: CASSPVDPGANVLTF

D: .
size: .
V: TRBV10-3
J: TRBJ2-3
DNA: TGTGCCTCCCACCGAGGGCTGACAGATACGCAGTATTTT
CDR3: CASHRGLTDTQYF

D: TRBD2
size: .
V: TRBV5-1
J: TRBJ2-3
DNA: TGCGCCAGCAGCTTGCTCGCTAGCGGGGGCTCCACAGATACGCAGTATTTT
CDR3: CASSLLASGGSTDTQYF

D: .
size: .
V: TRBV5-1
J: TRBJ2-5
DNA: TGCGCCAGCAGCCCTGACGCCTCCCTAAGAGAAACCCAGTACTTC
CDR3: CASSPDASLRETQYF

D: TRBD1
size: .
V: TRBV29-1
J: TRBJ1-2
DNA: TGCAGCGTCCCAGACAGGGGGTCTCTGCGCTACACCTTC
CDR3: CSVPDRGSLRYTF

D: TRBD1
size: .
V: TRBV5-1
J: TRBJ1-1
DNA: TGCGCCAGCAGCTTGGGTTCCGCGGGACAGAGTATCTTT
CDR3: CASSLGSAGQSIF

D: .
size: .
V: TRBV5-1
J: TRBJ1-2
DNA: TGCGCCAGCAGCTTGGTGGCCTCTCGCCTTCCATATGGCTACACCTTC
CDR3: CASSLVASRLPYGYTF

D: TRBD1
size: .
V: TRBV12-5
J: TRBJ2-3
DNA: TGTGCTAGTGGTTTTACCCGGGACAGTGGCACAGATACGCAGTATTTT
CDR3: CASGFTRDSGTDTQYF

D: TRBD1
size: .
V: TRBV5-1
J: TRBJ1-4
DNA: TGCGCCAGCAGCTTCTACCAGGGGGGAGACAATGAAAAACTGTTTTTT
CDR3: CASSFYQGGDNEKLFF

D: TRBD1
size: .
V: TRBV28
J: TRBJ1-4
DNA: TGTGCCAGCAGACAACCCTTTATGACAGGGGGACTGTTTTTT
CDR3: CASRQPFMTGGLFF

D: TRBD2
size: .
V: TRBV5-4
J: TRBJ2-5
DNA: TGTGCCAGCAGCTTGGCAGCTTCTAGCGGGGGAGAGACCCAGTACTTC
CDR3: CASSLAASSGGETQYF